This T cell receptor beta chain was found in a study of vaccination and CD4 T cells after COVID-19. Treatment specified: approximately nine-day PBMC culture with coronavirus spike peptide pools or control peptides (ViraFEST assay). Sequencing of the DNA from cultured CD4+ T cells was carried out with the Oncomine TCR Beta short-read assay. Extraction of genomic DNA was performed on cultured CD4+ T cells. TCRdb reprocessed the PCR reads via MiXCR and lists one record per CDR3 protein. The profile shows 7,600 or so distinct CDR3 sequences, about 56% of them singletons. Turning to this clonotype: Its antigen is as yet unknown.

Germline V gene sequence: CDR1 LNHNV, CDR2 YYDKDF (reference sequence). The CDR3 has 15 amino acids. The V gene lost 3 bases and the J gene lost 7 bases, with 15 bases spanning the gap. This rearrangement joins TRBV15 to TRBJ2-2; weak D call: TRBD1 (5 bases). The source of this sequence is a human donor who had recovered from COVID-19. The source material was CD4+ T cells from blood, cultured in vitro. The CDR3 DNA reads TGTGCCACCAGCAGGGAACAGGTGAAAGGCGGGGAGCTGTTTTTT. It codes for CATSREQVKGGELFF.